This TCR beta chain was obtained from a study of blood T cell repertoires in COVID-19. Using immunoSEQ multiplex PCR, the repertoire was profiled, and TCRdb retains in-frame clones only, with some absent. The repertoire includes about 220,000 clones, approximately 85% of them detected once, and 2% to 3% sits in the top ten. With 1 base removed from V and 7 bases from J, the gap between germline ends came to 11 bases. CDR3 length: 13 residues. Germline CDR1 reads SGHDN; CDR2 reads FVKESK. What was sequenced was peripheral blood. This chain joins TRBV14 and TRBJ2-7; D not resolved. The origin of this receptor is a woman in her 70s with COVID-19, enrolled during active disease. The CDR3 sequence is CASSQVFGSEQYF. CDR3 nucleotide sequence: TGTGCCAGCAGCCAAGTATTCGGGTCTGAGCAGTACTTC.